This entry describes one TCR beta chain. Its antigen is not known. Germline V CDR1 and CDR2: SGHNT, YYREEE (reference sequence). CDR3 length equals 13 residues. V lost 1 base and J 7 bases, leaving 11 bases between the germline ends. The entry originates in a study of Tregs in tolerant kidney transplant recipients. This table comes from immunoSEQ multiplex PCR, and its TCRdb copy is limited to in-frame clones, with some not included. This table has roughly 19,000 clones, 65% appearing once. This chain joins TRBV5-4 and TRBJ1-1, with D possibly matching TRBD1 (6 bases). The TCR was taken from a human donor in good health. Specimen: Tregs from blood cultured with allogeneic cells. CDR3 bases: TGTGCCAGCAGCTTGTTCAGGGGTCTTGAAGCTTTCTTT. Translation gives CASSLFRGLEAFF.